The table lists the clone carrying this TCR beta chain with a count of one. This was a deep-level run. Profiled with immunoSEQ multiplex PCR; TCRdb holds only in-frame clones, not every one. The sample yields a few million clones, just over 90% seen once. The data belong to a study of shared clonotypes between healthy human individuals. Adult Caucasians living in Nashville, Tennessee made up all of the donors. This CDR3 contains 13 residues. V lost 6 bases and J lost 1; bases outside the gene matches: 2. CDR1 and CDR2 (germline): WSHSY, SAAADI. The gene calls are TRBV10-2 and TRBJ1-2; 7 bases agree with TRBD1. Sequencing input: naive CD4+ T cells sorted from blood. Subset meaning: CD45RA+ positively selected. This sequence was found in a man between 18 and 35 years old in good health. Written as DNA, the CDR3 is TGCGCCAGCAGACCAGGGGGTAACTATGGCTACACCTTC. Its protein product is CASRPGGNYGYTF.